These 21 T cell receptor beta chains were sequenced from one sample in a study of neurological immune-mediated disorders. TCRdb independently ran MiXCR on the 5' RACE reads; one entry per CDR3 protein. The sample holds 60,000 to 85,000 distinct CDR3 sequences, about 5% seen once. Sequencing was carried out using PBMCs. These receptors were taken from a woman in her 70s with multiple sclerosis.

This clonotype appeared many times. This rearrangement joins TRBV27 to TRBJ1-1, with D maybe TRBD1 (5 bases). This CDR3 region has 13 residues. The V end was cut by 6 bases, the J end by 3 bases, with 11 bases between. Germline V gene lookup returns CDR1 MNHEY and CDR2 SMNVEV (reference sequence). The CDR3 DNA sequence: TGTGCCAGCAGCATGACAGAAGACACTGAAGCTTTCTTT. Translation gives CASSMTEDTEAFF.

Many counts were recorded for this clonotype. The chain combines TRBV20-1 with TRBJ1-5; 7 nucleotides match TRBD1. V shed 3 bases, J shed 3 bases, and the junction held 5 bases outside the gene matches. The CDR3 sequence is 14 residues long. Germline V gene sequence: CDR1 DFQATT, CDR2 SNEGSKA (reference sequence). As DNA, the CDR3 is TGCAGTGCTAGTAAGGGACAGTTCAATCAGCCCCAGCATTTT. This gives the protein CSASKGQFNQPQHF.

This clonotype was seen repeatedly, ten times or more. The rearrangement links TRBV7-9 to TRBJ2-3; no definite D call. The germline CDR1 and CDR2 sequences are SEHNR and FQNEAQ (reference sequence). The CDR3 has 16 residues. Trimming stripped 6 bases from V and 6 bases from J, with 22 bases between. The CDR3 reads CASSPTGTRFTDTQYF. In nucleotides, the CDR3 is TGTGCCAGCAGTCCTACGGGCACCCGTTTTACCGATACGCAGTATTTT.

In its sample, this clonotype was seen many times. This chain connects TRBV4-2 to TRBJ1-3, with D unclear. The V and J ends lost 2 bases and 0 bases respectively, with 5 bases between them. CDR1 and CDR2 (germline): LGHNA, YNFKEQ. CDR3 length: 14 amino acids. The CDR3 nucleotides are TGTGCCAGCAGCCAACAGAGCTCTGGAAACACCATATATTTT. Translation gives CASSQQSSGNTIYF.

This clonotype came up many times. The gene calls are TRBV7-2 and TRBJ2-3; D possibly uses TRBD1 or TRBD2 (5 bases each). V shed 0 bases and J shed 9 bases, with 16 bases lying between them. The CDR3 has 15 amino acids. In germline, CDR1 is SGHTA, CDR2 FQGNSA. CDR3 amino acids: CASSLAQGVGLTQYF. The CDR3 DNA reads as TGTGCCAGCAGCTTAGCTCAGGGAGTAGGTTTAACGCAGTATTTT.

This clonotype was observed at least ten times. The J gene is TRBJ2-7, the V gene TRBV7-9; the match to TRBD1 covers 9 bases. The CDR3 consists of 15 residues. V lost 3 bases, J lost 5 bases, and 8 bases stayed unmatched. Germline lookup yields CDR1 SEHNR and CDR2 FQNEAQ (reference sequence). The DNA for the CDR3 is TGTGCCAGCAGCTTTCCCGGGACAGGGAGGAACGAGCAGTACTTC. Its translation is CASSFPGTGRNEQYF. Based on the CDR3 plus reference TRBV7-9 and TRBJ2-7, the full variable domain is DTGVSQNPRHKITKRGQNVTFRCDPISEHNRLYWYRQTLGQGPEFLTYFQNEAQLEKSRLLSDRFSAERPKGSFSTLEIQRTEQGDSAMYLCASSFPGTGRNEQYFGPGTRLTVT.

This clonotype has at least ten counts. The CDR3 sequence is CSAFSGANVLTF. The CDR3 DNA follows: TGCAGTGCCTTTTCTGGGGCCAACGTCCTGACTTTC. This chain links TRBV20-1 with TRBJ2-6; D gene uncertain. This CDR3 region has 12 residues. Germline V lookup: CDR1 DFQATT, CDR2 SNEGSKA (reference sequence). Trimming removed 6 bases from V and 1 base from J, with 4 bases in between.

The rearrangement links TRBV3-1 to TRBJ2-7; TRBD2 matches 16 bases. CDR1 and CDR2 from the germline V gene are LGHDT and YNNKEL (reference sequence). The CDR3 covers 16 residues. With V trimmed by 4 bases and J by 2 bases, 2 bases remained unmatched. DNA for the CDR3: TGTGCCAGCAGCCCAGGGACTAGCGGGAGGGCCTACGAGCAGTACTTC. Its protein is CASSPGTSGRAYEQYF.

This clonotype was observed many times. As DNA, the CDR3 is TGTGCCAGCAGCTTACCTACCGGACTAAACGAGCAGTACTTC. Amino acids: CASSLPTGLNEQYF. The J gene is TRBJ2-7, the V gene TRBV7-2; D is possibly TRBD2 (6 bases). The CDR3 is 14 amino acids. V was shortened by 2 bases and J by 5 bases, with 13 bases between the two germline ends. Germline values: CDR1 SGHTA, CDR2 FQGNSA.

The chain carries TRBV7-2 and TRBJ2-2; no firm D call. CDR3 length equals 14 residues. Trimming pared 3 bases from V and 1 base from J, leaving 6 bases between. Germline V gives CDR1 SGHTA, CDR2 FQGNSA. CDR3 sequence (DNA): TGTGCCAGCAGCTTTAGGCAGAACACCGGGGAGCTGTTTTTT. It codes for CASSFRQNTGELFF.

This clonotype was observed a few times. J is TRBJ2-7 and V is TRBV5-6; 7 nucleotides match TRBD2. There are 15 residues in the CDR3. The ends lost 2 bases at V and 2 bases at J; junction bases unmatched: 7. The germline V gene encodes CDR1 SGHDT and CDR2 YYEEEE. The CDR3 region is CASSLAGSGAYEQYF. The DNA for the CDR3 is TGTGCCAGCAGCTTAGCGGGGAGTGGTGCCTACGAGCAGTACTTC.

The CDR3 bases are TGTGCCAGCACCGCCATTATTGTCGGTTCAAGGCAGTACTTC. Residues: CASTAIIVGSRQYF. The chain has TRBV12-3 or TRBV12-4 and TRBJ2-7, with D unclear. The CDR3 is made up of 14 amino acids. V was cut by 7 bases and J by 9 bases, with 22 bases left in between.

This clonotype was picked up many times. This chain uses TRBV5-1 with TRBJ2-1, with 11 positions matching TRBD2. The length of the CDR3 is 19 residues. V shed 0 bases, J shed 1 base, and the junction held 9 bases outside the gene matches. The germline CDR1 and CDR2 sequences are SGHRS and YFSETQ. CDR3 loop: CASSLVIVGTSGSYNEQFF. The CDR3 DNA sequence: TGCGCCAGCAGCTTGGTAATAGTCGGGACTAGCGGATCCTACAATGAGCAGTTCTTC.

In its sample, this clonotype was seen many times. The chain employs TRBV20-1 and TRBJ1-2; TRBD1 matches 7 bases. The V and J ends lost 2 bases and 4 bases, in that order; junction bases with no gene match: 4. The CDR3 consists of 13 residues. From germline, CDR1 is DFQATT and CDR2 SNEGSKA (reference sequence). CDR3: CSARSGTVYGYTF. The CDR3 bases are TGCAGTGCTAGAAGTGGGACAGTCTATGGCTACACCTTC.

The CDR3 is CASSLDDTEAFF. The CDR3 nucleotides are TGTGCCAGCAGCTTAGATGACACTGAAGCTTTCTTT. The rearrangement joins TRBV7-9 to TRBJ1-1; no definite D call. Trimming cost V 1 base and J 3 bases, with 3 bases left between them. This CDR3 spans 12 amino acids. Germline V CDR1 and CDR2: SEHNR, FQNEAQ (reference sequence).

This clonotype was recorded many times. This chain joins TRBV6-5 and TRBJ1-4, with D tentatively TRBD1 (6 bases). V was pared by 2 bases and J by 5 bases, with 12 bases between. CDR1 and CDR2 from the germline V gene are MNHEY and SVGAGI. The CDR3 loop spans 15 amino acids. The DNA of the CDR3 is TGTGCCAGCAGTTACGGCGGGCAGGGGAATGAAAAACTGTTTTTT. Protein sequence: CASSYGGQGNEKLFF.

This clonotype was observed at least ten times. CDR3 nucleotide sequence: TGCGCGTGCGTGGTTTCTGACGAAAAACTGTTTTTT. Translating it yields CACVVSDEKLFF. This sequence joins TRBV29-1 and TRBJ1-4; D unresolved. Germline CDR1 is SQVTM and CDR2 is ANQGSEA. The CDR3 runs 12 residues.

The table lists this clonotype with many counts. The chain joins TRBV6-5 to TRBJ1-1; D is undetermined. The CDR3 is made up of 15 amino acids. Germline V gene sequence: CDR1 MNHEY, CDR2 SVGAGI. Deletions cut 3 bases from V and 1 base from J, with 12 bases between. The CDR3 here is CASSYSPGGNTEAFF. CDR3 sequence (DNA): TGTGCCAGCAGTTATAGCCCTGGAGGGAACACTGAAGCTTTCTTT.

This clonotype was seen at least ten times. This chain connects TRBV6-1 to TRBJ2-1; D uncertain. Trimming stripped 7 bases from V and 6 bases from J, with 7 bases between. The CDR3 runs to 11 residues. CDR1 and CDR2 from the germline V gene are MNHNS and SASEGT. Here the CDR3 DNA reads TGTGCCAGCACCTACACCAATGAGCAGTTCTTC. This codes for CASTYTNEQFF.

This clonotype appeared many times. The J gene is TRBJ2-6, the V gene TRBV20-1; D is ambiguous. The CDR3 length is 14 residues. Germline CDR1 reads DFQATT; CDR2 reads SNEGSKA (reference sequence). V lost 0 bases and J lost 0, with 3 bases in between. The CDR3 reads CSARDPSGANVLTF. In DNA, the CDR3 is TGCAGTGCTAGAGACCCCTCTGGGGCCAACGTCCTGACTTTC.

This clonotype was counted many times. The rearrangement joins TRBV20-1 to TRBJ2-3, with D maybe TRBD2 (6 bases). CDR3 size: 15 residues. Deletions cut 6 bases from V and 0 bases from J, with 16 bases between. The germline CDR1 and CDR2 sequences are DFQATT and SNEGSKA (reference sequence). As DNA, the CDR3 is TGCAGTGCGCCACTCCTAGCGCCAAGCACAGATACGCAGTATTTT. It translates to CSAPLLAPSTDTQYF.